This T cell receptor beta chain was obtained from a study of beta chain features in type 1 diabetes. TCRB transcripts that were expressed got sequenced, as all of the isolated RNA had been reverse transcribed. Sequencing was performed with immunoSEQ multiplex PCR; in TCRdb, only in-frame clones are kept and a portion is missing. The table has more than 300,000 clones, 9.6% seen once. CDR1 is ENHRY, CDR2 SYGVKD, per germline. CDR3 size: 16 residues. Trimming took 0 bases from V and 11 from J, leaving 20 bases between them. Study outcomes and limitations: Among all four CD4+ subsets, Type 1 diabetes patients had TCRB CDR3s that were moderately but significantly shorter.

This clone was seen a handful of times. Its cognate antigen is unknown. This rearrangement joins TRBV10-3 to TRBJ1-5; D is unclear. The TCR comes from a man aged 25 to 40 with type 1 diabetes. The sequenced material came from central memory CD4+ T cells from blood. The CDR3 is CAISESGATYRGAQHF. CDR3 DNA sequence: TGTGCCATCAGTGAGTCGGGAGCAACCTACCGGGGAGCCCAGCATTTT.